This T cell receptor (beta chain) was recovered during a study of patients and donors after allogeneic stem cell transplantation. Trimming removed 5 bases at V and 5 bases at J, with 11 bases between. CDR1 and CDR2 (germline): LNHNV, YYDKDF (reference sequence). This CDR3 comprises 13 residues. Using its own MiXCR run on the RT-PCR reads, TCRdb lists one record per CDR3 protein. The table includes under 170,000 distinct CDR3 sequences, 30% to 45% detected once. The receptor was isolated from a human donor who was either an allogeneic HSCT recipient or a stem cell or donor lymphocyte infusion donor (not recorded which). It is not recorded whose cells these are; they may come from a transplant donor. Sequenced sample: blood, either unsorted or a sorted T cell fraction (not recorded which). V and J are TRBV15 and TRBJ2-3, with D possibly matching TRBD2 (5 bases). The CDR3 protein is CATSSPEGDTQYF. The CDR3 nucleotides are TGTGCCACCAGCTCCCCTGAGGGAGATACGCAGTATTTT.